This entry is about one T cell receptor (beta chain). Its cognate antigen is unknown. TCRdb keeps only in-frame clones here, not all; method: immunoSEQ multiplex PCR. This table holds about 9,600 clones, 75% to 85% found once. CDR3 size: 14 residues. The V end was cut by 0 bases, the J end by 8 bases, with 14 bases between. The germline gives CDR1 SGDLS, CDR2 YYNGEE. This sample stems from a study of T cell clonotyping in hematopoietic cell transplantation. Whole-study findings and limits: Pathologically expanded recipient clonotypes increased progressively from day 30 to day 180 as diversity fell.

Sequenced material: PBMCs, taken 30 days after allogeneic stem cell transplant. The sequence was collected from a female patient between 40 and 50 years old who had an allogeneic stem cell transplant from a related donor, so T cells may come from the graft donor. Some clones in this sample may be carry-over from other donors' samples. The chain carries TRBV9 and TRBJ1-2; tentatively, D is TRBD1 (5 bases). The CDR3 DNA follows: TGTGCCAGCAGCGTAGGATCAGGGACGGGCGGCTACACCTTC. Its protein is CASSVGSGTGGYTF.